The next 21 T cell receptor beta chains were all read from a single sample in a study of blood T cell repertoires in COVID-19. Using immunoSEQ multiplex PCR, the repertoire was profiled, and TCRdb retains in-frame clones only, with some absent. In the table there are about 140,000 clones, nearly 90% of which are singletons. Input material: peripheral blood. The source is a man in his 70s with acute or convalescent COVID-19.

The V and J genes are TRBV19 and TRBJ1-5, with D perhaps TRBD1 (6 bases). CDR3 length: 14 residues. V was pared by 4 bases and J by 7 bases, with 14 bases between. Germline V lookup: CDR1 LNHDA, CDR2 SQIVND (reference sequence). The CDR3 DNA follows: TGTGCCAGTAGTAGTCCCATGGGGGCGCAGCCCCAGCATTTT. Encoded protein: CASSSPMGAQPQHF.

The chain has TRBV6-1 and TRBJ1-6; 7 positions match TRBD1. J was trimmed by 6 bases and V by 3 bases; bases with no gene match: 14. This CDR3 comprises 18 residues. Germline CDR1 and CDR2: MNHNS and SASEGT. The CDR3 sequence: CASSDPSLTWDSNSPLHF. The CDR3, as DNA: TGTGCCAGCAGTGATCCATCCCTGACCTGGGACAGTAATTCACCCCTCCACTTT.

This chain connects TRBV20-1 to TRBJ2-4; possible D gene TRBD1, 6 bases. This CDR3 is built from 11 residues. Germline loops: CDR1 DFQATT, CDR2 SNEGSKA (reference sequence). Trimming left V 2 bases short and J 10 bases short, with 9 bases between. CDR3 sequence reads: CSARSGAIQYF. For the CDR3, the DNA is TGCAGTGCTAGATCAGGGGCGATTCAGTACTTC.

The chain employs TRBV6-5 and TRBJ1-1, with a tentative D call TRBD1 (6 bases). The CDR3 spans 14 residues. The germline gives CDR1 MNHEY, CDR2 SVGAGI. Trimming took off 6 bases at V and 5 bases at J, with 16 bases between the two ends. The CDR3 region is CASSEGHPVTEAFF. The CDR3 bases are TGTGCCAGCAGCGAGGGACACCCAGTGACTGAAGCTTTCTTT.

This chain connects TRBV5-1 to TRBJ1-1, with D possibly being TRBD1 (5 bases). Germline CDR1 reads SGHRS; CDR2 reads YFSETQ. This CDR3 is built from 15 residues. Trimming removed 0 bases from V and 2 bases from J, with 11 bases in between. Here the CDR3 DNA reads TGCGCCAGCAGCTTGGACCAGGGTTACAACACTGAAGCTTTCTTT. Its translation is CASSLDQGYNTEAFF.

This chain connects TRBV29-1 to TRBJ2-7, with 9 bases aligning to TRBD1. The CDR3 covers 13 residues. The trim removed 6 bases at V and 1 base at J, leaving 4 bases unmatched. Germline lookup yields CDR1 SQVTM and CDR2 ANQGSEA. CDR3 sequence: CSVGTGWSYEQYF. The CDR3 nucleotides are TGCAGCGTGGGGACAGGGTGGTCCTACGAGCAGTACTTC.

The gene calls are TRBV19 and TRBJ1-4, with D unclear. The germline V gene encodes CDR1 LNHDA and CDR2 SQIVND (reference sequence). Trimming removed 5 bases at V and 3 bases at J, with 13 bases between. This CDR3 contains 15 residues. The DNA of the CDR3 is TGTGCCAGTAGTCCCCCTTCGGTGGCTAATGAAAAACTGTTTTTT. This gives the protein CASSPPSVANEKLFF.

The V gene is TRBV18, the J gene TRBJ1-2, with a tentative D call TRBD1 (6 bases). V lost 4 bases and J 2 bases, leaving 14 bases between the germline ends. The CDR3 length is 15 residues. Germline-derived CDR1 and CDR2 are KGHSH and LQKENI. CDR3 in DNA: TGTGCCAGCTCACACCGGGACACCAGAAACTATGGCTACACCTTC. This translates into CASSHRDTRNYGYTF. The complete variable domain, with remaining parts taken from reference TRBV18 and TRBJ1-2, reads NAGVMQNPRHLVRRRGQEARLRCSPMKGHSHVYWYRQLPEEGLKFMVYLQKENIIDESGMPKERFSAEFPKEGPSILRIQQVVRGDSAAYFCASSHRDTRNYGYTFGSGTRLTVV.

This rearrangement joins TRBV24-1 to TRBJ1-2; maybe TRBD1 (6 bases). Deletions cut 7 bases from V and 5 bases from J, with 16 bases between. This CDR3 has 14 residues. The germline V gene encodes CDR1 KGHDR and CDR2 SFDVKD. The CDR3 sequence is CATSNPPQGYGYTF. The CDR3 region has the DNA TGTGCCACCAGCAATCCCCCCCAGGGGTATGGCTACACCTTC.

V usage is TRBV7-2 and J usage is TRBJ2-2, with D maybe TRBD2 (5 bases). The germline CDR1 and CDR2 sequences are SGHTA and FQGNSA. Between the trimmed V and J ends, which lost 6 bases and 6 bases, there was a span of 8 bases. The CDR3 sequence is 12 residues long. As DNA, the CDR3 is TGTGCCAGCAGTCAGGAGGCCGGGGAGCTGTTTTTT. Its translation is CASSQEAGELFF.

The CDR3 region is CASSLGTGSIEQFF. In DNA, the CDR3 is TGTGCCAGCAGCTTGGGGACAGGGTCGATCGAGCAGTTCTTC. The chain couples TRBV2 to TRBJ2-1; 9 bases line up with TRBD1. The CDR3 runs 14 residues. The ends lost 6 bases at V and 10 bases at J; junction bases unmatched: 10. Germline-derived CDR1 and CDR2 are SNHLY and FYNNEI.

The chain uses TRBV5-6 and TRBJ2-5; maybe TRBD2 (5 bases). V was cut by 1 base and J by 4 bases, with 14 bases left in between. Per germline, CDR1 SGHDT and CDR2 YYEEEE. CDR3 length: 15 residues. Written as DNA, the CDR3 is TGTGCCAGCAGCTTGAGGAGCGGAGGAGGAGAGACCCAGTACTTC. This encodes CASSLRSGGGETQYF.

The rearrangement links TRBV28 to TRBJ2-7; 7 positions match TRBD2. The CDR3 is made up of 17 amino acids. Germline CDR1 reads MDHEN; CDR2 reads SYDVKM. After removal of 0 bases from V and 6 bases from J, the junction contained 14 bases not matched to a gene. CDR3 in DNA: TGTGCCAGCAGTTTATGGGGCGGGAGCGGAGAACTACCCGAGCAGTACTTC. It codes for CASSLWGGSGELPEQYF.

J is TRBJ2-5 and V is TRBV7-2; a possible D gene is TRBD1 (6 bases). Germline lookup yields CDR1 SGHTA and CDR2 FQGNSA. This CDR3 has 13 amino acids. V lost 3 bases, J lost 4 bases, and 9 bases lay in between. The CDR3 loop is CASSLGRGETQYF. The CDR3, as DNA: TGTGCCAGCAGCTTGGGCAGGGGAGAGACCCAGTACTTC.

The chain recombines TRBV7-2 with TRBJ2-7; 13 bases map to TRBD2. V trimming: 4 bases; J trimming: 5 bases; junction bases outside the gene matches: 14. Germline lookup yields CDR1 SGHTA and CDR2 FQGNSA. The CDR3 covers 18 residues. Here the CDR3 reads CASSSPSPGLAGSNEQYF. The DNA of the CDR3 is TGTGCCAGCAGCTCGCCATCCCCGGGACTAGCGGGATCCAACGAGCAGTACTTC.

This chain joins TRBV10-3 and TRBJ1-1; 11 bases match TRBD1. Trimming removed 4 bases from V and 6 bases from J; junction bases left unmatched: 7. Germline lookup yields CDR1 ENHRY and CDR2 SYGVKD. The CDR3 sequence is 15 residues long. CDR3 in DNA: TGTGCCATCAGTGGGGACAGGGGGATCGTAGCTGAAGCTTTCTTT. Its protein product is CAISGDRGIVAEAFF.

A few counts support this clone. In the same sample, other DNA sequences code for this CDR3. The chain has TRBV5-1 and TRBJ2-1; a weak D match, TRBD2 (6 bases). Germline V gives CDR1 SGHRS, CDR2 YFSETQ. There are 23 residues in the CDR3. Trimming left V 4 bases short and J 0 bases short, with 35 bases between. The CDR3 nucleotides are TGCGCCAGCAGCCCCCGAGGTGGGGGTGGGGGGAGCAGCGGTTCTAGCTCCTACAATGAGCAGTTCTTC. Protein product: CASSPRGGGGGSSGSSSYNEQFF.

The J gene is TRBJ1-4, the V gene TRBV27; 10 bases fit TRBD1. Germline V gene lookup returns CDR1 MNHEY and CDR2 SMNVEV (reference sequence). CDR3 length: 15 amino acids. The J segment lost 7 bases and the V segment lost 5 bases, leaving 7 bases of the junction unmatched. CDR3 DNA: TGTGCCAGCAGTCGGGCGACAGGGGGCCTTGAAAAACTGTTTTTT. It specifies CASSRATGGLEKLFF.

This clone appeared once. CDR3 sequence: CASSSRTNYEQYF. CDR3 bases: TGTGCCAGCAGCTCGCGGACAAACTACGAGCAGTACTTC. The chain couples TRBV11-1 to TRBJ2-7; D is perhaps TRBD1 (5 bases). The CDR3 covers 13 residues. From germline, CDR1 is SGHAT and CDR2 FQDESV (reference sequence). V was cut by 4 bases and J by 3 bases, with 10 bases left in between.

The V gene is TRBV5-1, the J gene TRBJ2-1; tentatively, D is TRBD2 (5 bases). Trimming took off 5 bases at V and 1 base at J, with 13 bases between the two ends. Looked up from germline, CDR1 is SGHRS and CDR2 is YFSETQ. The CDR3 spans 15 residues. The CDR3: CASRRVGDSYNEQFF. The CDR3 bases are TGCGCCAGCAGGCGGGTCGGGGATTCCTACAATGAGCAGTTCTTC.

The rearrangement uses TRBV28 and TRBJ2-7; maybe TRBD1 (5 bases). Germline V gene data show CDR1 as MDHEN and CDR2 as SYDVKM. V was clipped by 10 bases and J by 3 bases, with 16 bases between them. CDR3 length equals 13 residues. In DNA, the CDR3 is TGTGCCACCATTCTCCAGGGTAACTACGAGCAGTACTTC. This encodes CATILQGNYEQYF. The full variable domain, with the rest looked up from reference TRBV28 and TRBJ2-7, is DVKVTQSSRYLVKRTGEKVFLECVQDMDHENMFWYRQDPGLGLRLIYFSYDVKMKEKGDIPEGYSVSREKKERFSLILESASTNQTSMYLCATILQGNYEQYFGPGTRLTVT.